In its sample, the clone carrying this TCR beta chain was seen many times. Its antigen is not identified. Clones were sequenced by immunoSEQ multiplex PCR, and TCRdb holds only the in-frame ones, with some missing. The sample records about 150,000 clones, over 75% being singletons. The record originates from a study of T cell responses to AZD1222 COVID-19 vaccine. Overall study findings and caveats: None of the repertoires were sampled until the peak T cell response had passed.

The sample consisted of peripheral blood, taken on day 0 of AZD1222 vaccination. This TCR was recovered from an adult in good health.

CDR3 amino acids: CASRMRHGKSNQPQHF. In DNA, the CDR3 is TGTGCCAGCAGGATGAGGCACGGTAAGAGCAATCAGCCCCAGCATTTT. This chain connects TRBV11-2 to TRBJ1-5, with unresolved D. From germline, CDR1 is SGHAT and CDR2 FQNNGV. CDR3 length equals 16 residues. V shed 6 bases and J shed 1 base, with 16 bases lying between them.